These 15 T cell receptor beta chains were sequenced from one sample in a study of Ad26.COV2.S vaccination and SARS-CoV-2 variants. Described treatment: about 20 received Ad26.COV2.S at low or high dose, single or two shots; about 5 received placebo; per-sample allocation not given. Following the first vaccine or placebo injection, samples were taken on day 63. Data came from immunoSEQ multiplex PCR; TCRdb stores just in-frame clones and leaves some out. Counted here are roughly 380,000 clones, roughly 87% occurring once; the ten biggest clones make up around 3.7%. Specimen: peripheral blood, collected in a trial of Ad26.COV2.S vaccine versus placebo. Receptor source: a person aged 18-65 years who received the Ad26.COV2.S COVID-19 vaccine or a placebo.

The table lists this clone with a count of one. This chain links TRBV30 with TRBJ1-4; D is uncertain. V gave up 0 bases and J gave up 0 bases, with 14 bases separating them. The length of the CDR3 is 17 residues. Looked up from germline, CDR1 is GTSNPN and CDR2 is SVGIG (reference sequence). The chain's CDR3 is CAWSVFTAPATNEKLFF. As DNA, the CDR3 is TGTGCCTGGAGTGTATTTACAGCCCCTGCAACTAATGAAAAACTGTTTTTT.

This chain uses TRBV11-2 with TRBJ1-6; D is unclear. The germline gives CDR1 SGHAT, CDR2 FQNNGV. Trimming shortened V by 1 base and J by 12 bases, and 7 bases separated the two germline ends. This CDR3 region has 12 residues. The CDR3, as DNA: TGTGCCAGCAGCTTAGGTCGCGGACCCCTCCACTTT. This codes for CASSLGRGPLHF.

The chain carries TRBV19 and TRBJ2-4; D remains ambiguous. The CDR3 has 13 amino acids. Trimming left V 3 bases short and J 8 bases short, with 11 bases between. The germline V gene encodes CDR1 LNHDA and CDR2 SQIVND (reference sequence). The CDR3 is CASSISLWDIQYF. As DNA, the CDR3 is TGTGCCAGTAGTATTAGCCTCTGGGACATTCAGTACTTC.

V and J are TRBV6-1 and TRBJ2-1; 9 bases are a match to TRBD2. CDR1 MNHNS and CDR2 SASEGT come from the germline V gene. Unmatched junction bases numbered 13, after V lost 0 bases and J lost 4 bases. The CDR3 is 19 residues long. The CDR3 DNA reads TGTGCCAGCAGTGAAGCGCGGATTAGCGGGGGTCCAATTTACAATGAGCAGTTCTTC. As protein: CASSEARISGGPIYNEQFF.

This sequence joins TRBV2 and TRBJ1-2; D may be TRBD1 (5 bases). Between the trimmed V and J ends, which lost 7 bases and 8 bases, there was a span of 20 bases. CDR1 and CDR2 from the germline V gene are SNHLY and FYNNEI. The CDR3 loop spans 14 amino acids. The CDR3 coding sequence is TGTGCCAGCACCCCTGACGGGACGTGGCGGGGCTACACCTTC. Its protein product is CASTPDGTWRGYTF.

CDR3 region: CASSMSPSGYSYNEQFF. CDR3 bases: TGTGCCAGTAGTATGTCGCCCAGCGGTTACTCCTACAATGAGCAGTTCTTC. V gene TRBV19 combines with J gene TRBJ2-1; D is possibly TRBD2 (5 bases). With 3 bases removed from V and 0 bases from J, the gap between germline ends came to 15 bases. CDR1 LNHDA and CDR2 SQIVND come from the germline V gene (reference sequence). The CDR3 contains 17 residues.

This clone occurred once. The chain uses TRBV27 and TRBJ2-5, with 12 bases identical to TRBD2. The CDR3 is 18 amino acids. Trimming took 4 bases from V and 2 from J; bases not matched to a gene: 11. Germline V CDR1 and CDR2: MNHEY, SMNVEV (reference sequence). CDR3 DNA: TGTGCCAGCAGTTCAAAAGCAATGACTAGCGGGAGACAAGAGACCCAGTACTTC. Its translation is CASSSKAMTSGRQETQYF.

The chain uses TRBV5-1 and TRBJ2-5, with D perhaps matching TRBD1 or TRBD2 (5 bases each). V dropped 4 bases and J dropped 3 bases, with 19 bases sitting between them. Germline V gives CDR1 SGHRS, CDR2 YFSETQ. The CDR3 sequence is 16 residues long. CDR3 in DNA: TGCGCCAGCAGCAGTCAAAGATCCGGGACGGAAGAGACCCAGTACTTC. It yields the protein CASSSQRSGTEETQYF.

The rearrangement links TRBV5-1 to TRBJ2-7; a possible D gene is TRBD1 (5 bases). In germline, CDR1 is SGHRS, CDR2 YFSETQ. The V gene lost 4 bases and the J gene lost 4 bases, with 12 bases spanning the gap. The CDR3 length is 13 residues. CDR3 coding DNA: TGCGCCAGCAGCGATTCAGGGAAATACGAGCAGTACTTC. Translating gives CASSDSGKYEQYF. The entire variable domain, with the rest obtained from reference TRBV5-1 and TRBJ2-7, is as follows: KAGVTQTPRYLIKTRGQQVTLSCSPISGHRSVSWYQQTPGQGLQFLFEYFSETQRNKGNFPGRFSGRQFSNSRSEMNVSTLELGDSALYLCASSDSGKYEQYFGPGTRLTVT.

The chain recombines TRBV4-1 with TRBJ2-5; no reliable D call. CDR1 is MGHRA and CDR2 is YSYEKL in the germline V gene. V lost 3 bases and J 7 bases, leaving 6 bases between the germline ends. The CDR3 has 11 residues. The CDR3 reads CASSQGGTQYF. CDR3 sequence (DNA): TGCGCCAGCAGCCAGGGTGGGACCCAGTACTTC.

This chain links TRBV5-6 with TRBJ1-4; 7 bases align to TRBD1. This CDR3 has 14 residues. The junction had 7 bases not matched to a gene; V was cut back by 4 bases and J by 7 bases. The germline CDR1 and CDR2 sequences are SGHDT and YYEEEE. DNA for the CDR3: TGTGCCAGCAGCCCGTCGGCAGGGGGTGAAAAACTGTTTTTT. Its translation is CASSPSAGGEKLFF. Full variable domain (remainder filled in from reference TRBV5-6 and TRBJ1-4): DAGVTQSPTHLIKTRGQQVTLRCSPKSGHDTVSWYQQALGQGPQFIFQYYEEEERQRGNFPDRFSGHQFPNYSSELNVNALLLGDSALYLCASSPSAGGEKLFFGSGTQLSVL.

This clone showed up just once. The J gene is TRBJ2-1, the V gene TRBV7-2; 7 bases are a match to TRBD1. Germline CDR1 SGHTA, CDR2 FQGNSA. V shed 1 base, J shed 5 bases, and the junction held 5 bases outside the gene matches. This CDR3 comprises 15 residues. Here the CDR3 reads CASSLVGGLDNEQFF. The DNA for the CDR3 is TGTGCCAGCAGCTTAGTAGGGGGCTTGGACAATGAGCAGTTCTTC.

The CDR3 reads CASNPAATNEKLFF. Here the CDR3 DNA reads TGTGCCAGCAACCCAGCAGCAACTAATGAAAAACTGTTTTTT. This rearrangement joins TRBV11-2 to TRBJ1-4; no clear D. This CDR3 is built from 14 residues. Germline V lookup: CDR1 SGHAT, CDR2 FQNNGV. V was clipped by 7 bases and J by 0 bases, with 9 bases between them.

V is TRBV6-2 or TRBV6-3 and J is TRBJ1-6, with TRBD1 matching 7 bases. The CDR3 loop spans 19 amino acids. The V gene end was trimmed by 1 base and the J gene end by 0 bases; junction bases not matched to a gene: 9. The germline gives CDR1 MNHEY, CDR2 SVGEGT. CDR3 region: CASSYYSGTDISYNSPLHF. The CDR3 coding sequence is TGTGCCAGCAGTTACTACTCCGGGACAGACATCTCCTATAATTCACCCCTCCACTTT.

The sample holds one count of this clone. Other DNA sequences in the sample encode the same CDR3. The chain is built from TRBV4-3 and TRBJ2-1; no reliable D call. This CDR3 is built from 15 residues. V shed 0 bases and J shed 2 bases, with 8 bases lying between them. Germline V gene sequence: CDR1 LGHNA, CDR2 YSLEER. CDR3 in DNA: TGCGCCAGCAGCCAAGATCGCAGTACCTACAATGAGCAGTTCTTC. This codes for CASSQDRSTYNEQFF.